This paragraph reports one TCR beta chain. The antigen is undetermined. Repertoires were generated with immunoSEQ multiplex PCR, while TCRdb's copy carries only in-frame clones and drops some. This table has fewer than 25,000 clones, around nine tenths appearing once. This record comes from a study of chemoradiotherapy in HPV16-positive cancers. Study summary: Candidate HPV-specific clones and shared TCR motifs came from a couple of HPV16-positive patients.

The study's findings and limits: For HPV16-positive patients, expanding HPV-responsive T cells associated with longer recurrence-free survival. Only two HPV16-positive patients supplied the functional HPV-specificity definition. During treatment, candidate HPV-specific clones and E7-related motifs expanded in tumor.

The CDR3 spans 14 residues. Germline V CDR1 and CDR2: MNHNY, SVGAGI (reference sequence). V was pared by 1 base and J by 1 base, with 7 bases between. The J gene is TRBJ1-1, the V gene TRBV6-6, with D possibly TRBD1 on 6 matching bases. This sample comprised blood, obtained from a patient who underwent chemoradiotherapy. The sequence derives from a human donor with HPV-associated anogenital cancer. As DNA, the CDR3 is TGTGCCAGCAGTTACTTGGGACAGAACACTGAAGCTTTCTTT. Residues: CASSYLGQNTEAFF.